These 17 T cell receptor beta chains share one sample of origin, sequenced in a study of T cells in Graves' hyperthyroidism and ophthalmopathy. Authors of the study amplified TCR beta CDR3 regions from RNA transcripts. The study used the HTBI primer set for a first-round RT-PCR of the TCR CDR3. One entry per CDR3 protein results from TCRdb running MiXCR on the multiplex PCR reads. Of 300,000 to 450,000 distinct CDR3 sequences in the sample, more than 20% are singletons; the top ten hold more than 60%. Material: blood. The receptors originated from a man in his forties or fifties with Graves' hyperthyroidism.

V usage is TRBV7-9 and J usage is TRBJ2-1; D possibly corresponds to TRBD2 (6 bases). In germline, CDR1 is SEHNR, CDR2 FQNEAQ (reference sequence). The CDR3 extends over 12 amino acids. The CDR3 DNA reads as TGTGTCACCAATATGGGGGGTCATGAGCAGTTCTTC. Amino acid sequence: CVTNMGGHEQFF.

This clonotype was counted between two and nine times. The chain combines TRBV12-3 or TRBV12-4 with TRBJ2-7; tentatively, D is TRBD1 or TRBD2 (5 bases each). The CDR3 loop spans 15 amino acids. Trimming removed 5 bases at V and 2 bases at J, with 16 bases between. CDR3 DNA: TGTGCCAGCAGTGCCCGGGACGGCCAAACCTACGAGCAGTACTTC. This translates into CASSARDGQTYEQYF.

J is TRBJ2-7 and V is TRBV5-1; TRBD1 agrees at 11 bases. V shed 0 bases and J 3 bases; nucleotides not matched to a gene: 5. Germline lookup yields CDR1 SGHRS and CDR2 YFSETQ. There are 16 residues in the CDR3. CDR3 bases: TGCGCCAGCAGCTTGGCCCCCGGGACAGGGGGCTACGAGCAGTACTTC. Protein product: CASSLAPGTGGYEQYF.

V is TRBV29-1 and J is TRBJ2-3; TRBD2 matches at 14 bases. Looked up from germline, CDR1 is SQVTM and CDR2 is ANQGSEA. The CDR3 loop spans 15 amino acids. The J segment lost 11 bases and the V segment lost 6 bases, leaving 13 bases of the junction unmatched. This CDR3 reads CSVAGTSGSGDEQYF. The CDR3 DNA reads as TGCAGCGTAGCCGGGACTAGCGGGAGTGGGGATGAGCAGTATTTT.

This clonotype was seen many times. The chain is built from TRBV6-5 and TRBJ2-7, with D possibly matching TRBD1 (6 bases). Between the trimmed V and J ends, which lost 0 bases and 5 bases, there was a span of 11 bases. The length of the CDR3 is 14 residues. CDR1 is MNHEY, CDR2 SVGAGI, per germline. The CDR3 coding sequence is TGTGCCAGCAGTTACTCGCCGGACAGTAACGAGCAGTACTTC. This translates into CASSYSPDSNEQYF.

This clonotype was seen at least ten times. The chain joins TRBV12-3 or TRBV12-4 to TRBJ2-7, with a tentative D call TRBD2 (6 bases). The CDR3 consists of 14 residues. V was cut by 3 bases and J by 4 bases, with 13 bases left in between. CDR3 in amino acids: CASSFYRDSYEQYF. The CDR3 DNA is TGTGCCAGCAGTTTCTATCGGGACTCTTACGAGCAGTACTTC.

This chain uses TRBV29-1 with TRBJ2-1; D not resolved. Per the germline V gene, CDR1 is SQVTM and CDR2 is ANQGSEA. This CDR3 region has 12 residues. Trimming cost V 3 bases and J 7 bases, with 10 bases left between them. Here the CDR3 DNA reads TGCAGCGTTGATTGGCTCGGGAATGAGCAGTTCTTC. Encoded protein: CSVDWLGNEQFF.

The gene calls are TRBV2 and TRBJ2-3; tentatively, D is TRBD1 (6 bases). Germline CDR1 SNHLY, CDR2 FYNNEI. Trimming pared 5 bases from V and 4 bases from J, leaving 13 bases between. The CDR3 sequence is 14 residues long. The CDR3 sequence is CASSPQGLADTQYF. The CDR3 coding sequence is TGTGCCAGCAGTCCACAGGGATTGGCAGATACGCAGTATTTT.

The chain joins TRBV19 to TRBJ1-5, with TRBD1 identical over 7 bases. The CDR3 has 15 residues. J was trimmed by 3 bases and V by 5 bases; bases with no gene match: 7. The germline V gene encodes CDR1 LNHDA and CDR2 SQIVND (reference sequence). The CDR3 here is CASSLRDSDNQPQHF. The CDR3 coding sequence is TGTGCCAGTAGTCTCCGGGACAGCGACAATCAGCCCCAGCATTTT.

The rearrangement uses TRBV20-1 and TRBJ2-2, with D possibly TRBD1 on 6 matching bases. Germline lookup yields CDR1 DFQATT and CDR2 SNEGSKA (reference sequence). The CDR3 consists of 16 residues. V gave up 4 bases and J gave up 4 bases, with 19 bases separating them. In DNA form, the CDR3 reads TGCAGTGCTAAGGTTGGGGGCGGATTTGGCACCGGGGAGCTGTTTTTT. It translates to CSAKVGGGFGTGELFF.

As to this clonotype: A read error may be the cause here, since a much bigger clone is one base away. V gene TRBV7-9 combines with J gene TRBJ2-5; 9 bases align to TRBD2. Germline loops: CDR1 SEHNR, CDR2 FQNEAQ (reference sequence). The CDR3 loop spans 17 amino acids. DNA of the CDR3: TGTACCACACCCCACCAAGGTTCCGCGGGAGGGTTTGAGACCCAGTACTTC. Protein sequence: CTTPHQGSAGGFETQYF. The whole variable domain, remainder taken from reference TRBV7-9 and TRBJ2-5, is DTGVSQNPRHKITKRGQNVTFRCDPISEHNRLYWYRQTLGQGPEFLTYFQNEAQLEKSRLLSDRFSAERPKGSFSTLEIQRTEQGDSAMYLCTTPHQGSAGGFETQYFGPGTRLLVL.

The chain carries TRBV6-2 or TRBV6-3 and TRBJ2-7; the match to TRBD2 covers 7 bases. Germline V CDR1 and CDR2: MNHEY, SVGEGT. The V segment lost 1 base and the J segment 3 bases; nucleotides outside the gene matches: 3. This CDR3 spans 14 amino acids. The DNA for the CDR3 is TGTGCCAGCAGTTACTGGGAGGGCAGCTACGAGCAGTACTTC. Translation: CASSYWEGSYEQYF.

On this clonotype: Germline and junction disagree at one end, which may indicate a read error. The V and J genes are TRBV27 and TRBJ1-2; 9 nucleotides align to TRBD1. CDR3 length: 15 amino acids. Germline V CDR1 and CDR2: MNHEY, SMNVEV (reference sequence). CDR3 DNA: TGTGCCAGCAGCCGGGACAGGGCGACTAACTATGGCTGCACCTTC. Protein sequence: CASSRDRATNYGCTF.

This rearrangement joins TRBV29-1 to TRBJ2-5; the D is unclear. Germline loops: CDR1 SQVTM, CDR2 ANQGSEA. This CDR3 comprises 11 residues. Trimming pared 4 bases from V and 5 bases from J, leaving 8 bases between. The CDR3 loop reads CSVAWVETQYF. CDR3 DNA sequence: TGCAGCGTTGCTTGGGTGGAGACCCAGTACTTC.

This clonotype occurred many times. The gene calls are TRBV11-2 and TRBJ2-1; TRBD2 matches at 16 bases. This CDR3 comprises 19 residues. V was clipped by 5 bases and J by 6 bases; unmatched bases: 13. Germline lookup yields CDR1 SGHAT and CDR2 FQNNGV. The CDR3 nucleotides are TGTGCCAGCAGCCCTCTTTCCACCGGGACTAGCGGGAGGGCCAATGAGCAGTTCTTC. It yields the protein CASSPLSTGTSGRANEQFF.

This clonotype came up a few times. CDR3 in amino acids: CASSPTGRGNTIYF. For the CDR3, the DNA is TGTGCCAGCAGTCCGACAGGGAGAGGAAACACCATATATTTT. The chain is built from TRBV12-3 or TRBV12-4 and TRBJ1-3; 7 bases match TRBD1. Trimming at V came to 5 bases and at J to 4 bases, leaving 5 bases not matched to a gene. The CDR3 has 14 amino acids.

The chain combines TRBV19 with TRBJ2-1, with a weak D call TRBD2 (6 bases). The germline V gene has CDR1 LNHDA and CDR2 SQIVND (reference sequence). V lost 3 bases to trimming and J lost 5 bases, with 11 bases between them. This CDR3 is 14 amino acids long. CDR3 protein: CASSIRDSDNEQFF. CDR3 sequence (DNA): TGTGCCAGTAGTATTCGGGACTCAGACAATGAGCAGTTCTTC.